This paragraph reports one T cell receptor (beta chain). The specificity of this receptor is unknown. Per-nucleotide qualities are absent, and no much larger clonotype sits a single base away. The germline V and J ends show losses of 1 base and 1 base respectively, and no gene match explains 5 bases of the junction. CDR1 and CDR2 were assigned from the germline V gene as ENHRY and SYGVKD. The CDR3 holds 18 amino acids from the cysteine to the phenylalanine. Just CDR3 DNA is preserved here, 54 bases in frame from base 1. TCRbeta CDR3 regions were amplified from genomic DNA by means of the immunoSEQ Assay, a bias-controlled multiplex PCR. For the original study's pipeline: The number of nucleated cells in each sample was estimated by amplification of reference gene primers within the assay. To quantify the absolute abundance of each unique TCRbeta CDR3 rearrangement, sequence reads were collapsed and filtered. For each sample, productive Simpson clonality was calculated as the square root of Simpson's diversity index over productive rearrangements. Not all clones reach the TCRdb copy of this immuneACCESS table, which keeps in-frame sequences only. Checked studies attribute under half of the gap to unresolved V genes and leave the rest unexplained. V and J calls and clone size are those listed in that table; D and trimming were worked out from the DNA. The sample table lists 110,000 to 150,000 clones, around 89% of them with a count of one. Of the sample, 2.5% to 3.5% is held by the ten largest clones.

Each collaborating institution followed its own protocols to collect whole blood in K2EDTA tubes. Collaborator samples were shipped for TCRbeta analysis as frozen whole blood, isolated PBMCs, or DNA extracted from either sample type. The source of the sample is a study of blood T cell repertoires in COVID-19 (dated by TCRdb to between 2020 and 2021). For context, the study as a whole: The collaborator samples originated in the United States, Italy and Spain and spanned the acute and convalescent phases of COVID-19. The material from the prospective study consisted of cDNA or gDNA derived from T cells, B-cell-depleted T cells, or PBMCs. Deeply sampled blood TCRbeta repertoires from subjects exposed to, actively infected with, or recovered from COVID-19 were included in the dataset. The repertoires were released in a freely available public database intended as a resource for research on the immune response to SARS-CoV-2. Samples were obtained from the ongoing ImmuneRACE study (first 160 participants) and from about 1,300 subjects provided by 6 global collaborators. Nearly every sample came with metadata listing a de-identified subject ID, COVID-19 status, age in years and sex. HLA class I and class II types, where available, came from metadata supplied by the sample provider rather than from assay-based typing.

On the study overall, not on this receptor specifically: The amount of clinical and demographic metadata varied by source and participant and was provided uncurated.

The V and J genes are TRBV10-3 and TRBJ2-5, and 14 junction bases match TRBD2. The source is a woman aged 55-75 years with active COVID-19. What was sequenced was peripheral blood. The DNA sequence reads TGTGCCATCAGTGAGTGGGGGACTAGCGGGAGACTCCAAGAGACCCAGTACTTC. This gives the protein CAISEWGTSGRLQETQYF.